This record covers a single T cell receptor beta chain. The CDR3 extends over 13 amino acids. The V gene lost 0 bases and the J gene lost 6 bases, with 9 bases spanning the gap. Germline CDR1 SNHLY, CDR2 FYNNEI. These data come from a study of cytomegalovirus exposure and HLA in healthy donors. 13 Jbeta primers and 60 Vbeta primers were used for the PCR. Clones were sequenced by immunoSEQ multiplex PCR, and TCRdb holds only the in-frame ones, with some missing. The repertoire includes hundreds of thousands of clones, around 65% of them detected once, and approximately 2.1% sits in the top ten. The sequence derives from a female donor in good health and CMV-seronegative. This chain joins TRBV2 and TRBJ2-7; no reliable D call. The sequenced sample was PBMCs. The CDR3 spells CASSEALSSEQYF. The CDR3 DNA reads as TGTGCCAGCAGTGAAGCACTAAGCTCCGAGCAGTACTTC.